Below, 20 T cell receptor beta chains from the same sample are listed, as sequenced in a study of blood T cell repertoires in COVID-19. The repertoire was sequenced with immunoSEQ multiplex PCR; TCRdb's copy has only in-frame clones and lacks some. The table records roughly 43,000 clones, around 85% of them present only once. Material: peripheral blood. These receptors all stem from a human donor in a cohort sampled during active COVID-19. The donor label of this sample is uncertain.

The gene calls are TRBV5-1 and TRBJ1-3, with D possibly matching TRBD1 (6 bases). This CDR3 spans 17 amino acids. Deletions cut 2 bases from V and 0 bases from J, with 15 bases between. CDR1 SGHRS and CDR2 YFSETQ come from the germline V gene. The CDR3 nucleotides are TGCGCCAGCAGCTTTTACCAACAGGGCTACTCTGGAAACACCATATATTTT. Its protein product is CASSFYQQGYSGNTIYF.

The chain is built from TRBV11-2 and TRBJ2-3; possible D gene TRBD1, 5 bases. V lost 5 bases and J lost 11, with 14 bases in between. This CDR3 is built from 12 residues. The V gene's germline CDR1 is SGHAT and CDR2 FQNNGV. CDR3 sequence (DNA): TGTGCCAGCAGCAGTTCTGGGGCCGGGCAGTATTTT. Its translation: CASSSSGAGQYF.

This chain connects TRBV18 to TRBJ2-7, with D possibly being TRBD2 (5 bases). V was shortened by 6 bases and J by 4 bases, with 19 bases between the two germline ends. Germline values: CDR1 KGHSH, CDR2 LQKENI. The CDR3 contains 15 residues. The CDR3 DNA follows: TGTGCCAGCTCCCAGGACTCCTGGGCCCTATACGAGCAGTACTTC. It yields the protein CASSQDSWALYEQYF.

The chain employs TRBV29-1 and TRBJ1-1; 9 bases match TRBD1. The V gene end was trimmed by 5 bases and the J gene end by 5 bases; junction bases not matched to a gene: 15. The CDR3 covers 16 residues. Germline V gene sequence: CDR1 SQVTM, CDR2 ANQGSEA. The DNA of the CDR3 is TGCAGCGTTATGCGGACAGGGGCGAAGAGGGAAACTGAAGCTTTCTTT. This sequence encodes CSVMRTGAKRETEAFF.

The rearrangement links TRBV7-8 to TRBJ2-7, with TRBD1 identical over 10 bases. The CDR3 spans 15 residues. Trimming took 5 bases from V and 6 from J; bases not matched to a gene: 10. Germline loops: CDR1 SGHVS, CDR2 FQNEAQ. CDR3 nucleotides: TGTGCCAGCAGCCCAGGGGACAGGGGAACGACCGAGCAGTACTTC. It specifies CASSPGDRGTTEQYF.

The rearrangement joins TRBV7-9 to TRBJ2-5; 9 bases match TRBD2. The CDR3 sequence is 16 residues long. CDR1 SEHNR and CDR2 FQNEAQ come from the germline V gene (reference sequence). With V trimmed by 3 bases and J by 1 base, 6 bases remained unmatched. The CDR3, as DNA: TGTGCCAGCAGCTTCGGGGCGGGGGGGGCCCAAGAGACCCAGTACTTC. Translating gives CASSFGAGGAQETQYF.

V is TRBV19 and J is TRBJ2-5, with D possibly TRBD2 on 6 matching bases. The CDR3 covers 13 residues. V shed 6 bases and J shed 4 bases, with 12 bases lying between them. CDR1 is LNHDA and CDR2 is SQIVND in the germline V gene (reference sequence). CDR3 loop: CASRGGRGETQYF. CDR3 coding DNA: TGTGCCAGTAGGGGGGGTAGGGGAGAGACCCAGTACTTC. Based on the CDR3 plus reference TRBV19 and TRBJ2-5, the full variable domain is DGGITQSPKYLFRKEGQNVTLSCEQNLNHDAMYWYRQDPGQGLRLIYYSQIVNDFQKGDIAEGYSVSREKKESFPLTVTSAQKNPTAFYLCASRGGRGETQYFGPGTRLLVL.

The chain carries TRBV6-1 and TRBJ1-3; D remains ambiguous. Germline lookup yields CDR1 MNHNS and CDR2 SASEGT. This CDR3 has 15 residues. V was trimmed by 3 bases and J by 2 bases, leaving 11 bases between them. The CDR3, as DNA: TGTGCCAGCAGTGATCCCGGGGTGGCTGGAAACACCATATATTTT. Encoded protein: CASSDPGVAGNTIYF.

The rearrangement links TRBV29-1 to TRBJ2-1, with 9 bases aligning to TRBD1. Germline values: CDR1 SQVTM, CDR2 ANQGSEA. The CDR3 extends over 17 amino acids. V was clipped by 3 bases and J by 0 bases; unmatched bases: 9. CDR3 bases: TGCAGCGTTGAGGGGGTGGGGACAGGGAGCTCCTACAATGAGCAGTTCTTC. Translating gives CSVEGVGTGSSYNEQFF.

This chain uses TRBV28 with TRBJ2-2; D is ambiguous. Per the germline V gene, CDR1 is MDHEN and CDR2 is SYDVKM. There are 14 residues in the CDR3. Trimming removed 3 bases at V and 6 bases at J, with 11 bases between. The CDR3 here is CASSFIGVPGELFF. The CDR3 bases are TGTGCCAGCAGTTTTATAGGAGTCCCCGGGGAGCTGTTTTTT.

The J gene is TRBJ2-1, the V gene TRBV3-1 (or the pseudogene TRBV3-2); 11 positions match TRBD2. The CDR3 sequence is 16 residues long. Unmatched junction bases numbered 7, after V lost 3 bases and J lost 6 bases. CDR1 is LGHDT, CDR2 YNNKEL, per germline (reference sequence). The CDR3 region is CASSQKGTSGSNEQFF. The CDR3 coding sequence is TGTGCCAGCAGCCAGAAAGGGACTAGCGGTAGCAATGAGCAGTTCTTC.

This rearrangement joins TRBV2 to TRBJ2-5; D is unclear. Trimming removed 2 bases from V and 1 base from J, with 5 bases in between. The CDR3 is 13 amino acids. From germline, CDR1 is SNHLY and CDR2 FYNNEI. The CDR3 DNA sequence: TGTGCCAGCAGTGAATCGGTCCAAGAGACCCAGTACTTC. It specifies CASSESVQETQYF.

This clone has only one observation. The V and J genes are TRBV4-3 and TRBJ2-5; 7 bases line up with TRBD2. This CDR3 comprises 16 residues. Germline V lookup: CDR1 LGHNA, CDR2 YSLEER. The V gene end was trimmed by 0 bases and the J gene end by 5 bases; junction bases not matched to a gene: 9. The CDR3 sequence: CASSQDTGLVGETQYF. The CDR3 region has the DNA TGCGCCAGCAGCCAAGATACAGGACTAGTCGGTGAGACCCAGTACTTC.

The CDR3 coding sequence is TGTGCCAGCAGTCCCCCCCCCGGAGCCGAGCAGTACTTC. It translates to CASSPPPGAEQYF. The rearrangement links TRBV6-5 to TRBJ2-7; D remains ambiguous. CDR1 is MNHEY, CDR2 SVGAGI, per germline. The CDR3 is 13 amino acids. V gave up 5 bases and J gave up 6 bases, with 14 bases separating them.

V gene TRBV7-9 combines with J gene TRBJ1-1; 9 nucleotides align to TRBD1. The trim removed 5 bases at V and 1 base at J, leaving 8 bases unmatched. This CDR3 has 16 amino acids. Per germline, CDR1 SEHNR and CDR2 FQNEAQ (reference sequence). The DNA for the CDR3 is TGTGCCAGCAGCCTCACAGGGGGCTACGAGAACACTGAAGCTTTCTTT. Amino acid sequence: CASSLTGGYENTEAFF.

The chain recombines TRBV24-1 with TRBJ1-2; TRBD1 aligns across 7 bases. Germline V gene data show CDR1 as KGHDR and CDR2 as SFDVKD. V trimming: 4 bases; J trimming: 4 bases; junction bases outside the gene matches: 8. This CDR3 comprises 15 residues. The CDR3 DNA is TGTGCCACCAGTGACCCACAGACAGGGACCTATGGCTACACCTTC. As protein: CATSDPQTGTYGYTF.

This clone was found once. This rearrangement joins TRBV9 to TRBJ2-1; D possibly corresponds to TRBD2 (7 bases). In germline, CDR1 is SGDLS, CDR2 YYNGEE. The V and J ends lost 0 bases and 4 bases respectively, with 14 bases between them. The length of the CDR3 is 16 residues. CDR3 DNA: TGTGCCAGCAGCGTAGTAGGTCGGGGGGCATACAATGAGCAGTTCTTC. It encodes CASSVVGRGAYNEQFF.

The table lists this clone with a few counts. The rearrangement links TRBV7-9 to TRBJ1-3; 11 positions match TRBD1. With 5 bases clipped from V and 0 bases from J, the junction kept 6 bases outside the gene matches. This CDR3 comprises 17 residues. The germline V gene has CDR1 SEHNR and CDR2 FQNEAQ (reference sequence). The CDR3 region is CASSPRTGGSSGNTIYF. CDR3 sequence (DNA): TGTGCCAGCAGCCCACGGACAGGGGGCAGCTCTGGAAACACCATATATTTT.

This chain links TRBV30 with TRBJ2-2, with 7 bases that match TRBD1. The CDR3 totals 16 residues. Trimming at V came to 3 bases and at J to 5 bases, leaving 12 bases not matched to a gene. The germline CDR1 and CDR2 sequences are GTSNPN and SVGIG (reference sequence). The DNA for the CDR3 is TGTGCCTGGAGAACGGGACAGAGCGAAAGGACCGGGGAGCTGTTTTTT. Translating gives CAWRTGQSERTGELFF. The whole variable domain, remainder taken from reference TRBV30 and TRBJ2-2, is SQTIHQWPATLVQPVGSPLSLECTVEGTSNPNLYWYRQAAGRGLQLLFYSVGIGQISSEVPQNLSASRPQDRQFILSSKKLLLSDSGFYLCAWRTGQSERTGELFFGEGSRLTVL.

The gene calls are TRBV3-1 (or the pseudogene TRBV3-2) and TRBJ2-6; no clear D. The V gene's germline CDR1 is LGHDT and CDR2 YNNKEL (reference sequence). CDR3 length equals 18 residues. Trimming left V 1 base short and J 0 bases short, with 13 bases between. The chain's CDR3 is CASSQVSRVGSGANVLTF. The CDR3 nucleotides read TGTGCCAGCAGCCAAGTTAGCCGGGTGGGCTCTGGGGCCAACGTCCTGACTTTC.